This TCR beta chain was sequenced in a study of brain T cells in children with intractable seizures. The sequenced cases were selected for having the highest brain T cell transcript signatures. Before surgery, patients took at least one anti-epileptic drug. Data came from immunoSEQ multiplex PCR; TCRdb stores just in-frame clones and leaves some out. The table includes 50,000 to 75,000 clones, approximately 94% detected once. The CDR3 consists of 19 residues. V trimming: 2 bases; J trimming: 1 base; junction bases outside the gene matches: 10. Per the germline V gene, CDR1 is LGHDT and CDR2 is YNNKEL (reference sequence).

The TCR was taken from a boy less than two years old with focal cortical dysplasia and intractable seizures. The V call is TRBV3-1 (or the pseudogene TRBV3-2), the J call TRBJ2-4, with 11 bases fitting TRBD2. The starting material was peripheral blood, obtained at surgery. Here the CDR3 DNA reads TGTGCCAGCAGCCAACCACCACTAGCGGGAGATCTTGCCAAAAACATTCAGTACTTC. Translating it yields CASSQPPLAGDLAKNIQYF.